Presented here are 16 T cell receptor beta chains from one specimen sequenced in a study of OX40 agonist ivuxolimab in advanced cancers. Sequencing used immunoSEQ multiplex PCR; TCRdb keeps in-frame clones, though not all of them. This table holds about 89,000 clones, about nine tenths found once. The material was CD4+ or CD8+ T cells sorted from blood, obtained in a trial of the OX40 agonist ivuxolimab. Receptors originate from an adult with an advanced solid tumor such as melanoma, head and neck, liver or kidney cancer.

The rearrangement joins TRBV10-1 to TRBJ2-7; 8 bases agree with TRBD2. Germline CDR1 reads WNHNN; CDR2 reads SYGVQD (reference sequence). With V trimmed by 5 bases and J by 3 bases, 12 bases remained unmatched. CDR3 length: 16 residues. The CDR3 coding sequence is TGCGCCAGCAGTCCTTTTGGAGCGGGAGCGCGCTACGAGCAGTACTTC. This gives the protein CASSPFGAGARYEQYF.

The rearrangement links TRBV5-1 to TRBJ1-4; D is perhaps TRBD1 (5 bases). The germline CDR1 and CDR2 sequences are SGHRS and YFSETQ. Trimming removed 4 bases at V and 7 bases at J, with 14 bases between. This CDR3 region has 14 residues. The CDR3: CASSPGEGSEKLFF. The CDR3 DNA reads TGCGCCAGCAGCCCGGGAGAGGGGAGTGAAAAACTGTTTTTT.

The CDR3 loop reads CASSLAGGGGTEAFF. In nucleotides, the CDR3 is TGTGCCAGCAGCTTAGCGGGCGGGGGAGGCACTGAAGCTTTCTTT. The chain has TRBV7-2 and TRBJ1-1; D may be TRBD1 (5 bases). V lost 0 bases and J 4 bases, leaving 12 bases between the germline ends. CDR3 length: 15 amino acids. Per germline, CDR1 SGHTA and CDR2 FQGNSA.

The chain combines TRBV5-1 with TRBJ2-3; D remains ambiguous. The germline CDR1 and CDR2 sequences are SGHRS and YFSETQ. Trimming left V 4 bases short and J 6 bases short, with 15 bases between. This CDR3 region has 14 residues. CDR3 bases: TGCGCCAGCAGCCCCCGGGCCGTAGGTGATACGCAGTATTTT. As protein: CASSPRAVGDTQYF.

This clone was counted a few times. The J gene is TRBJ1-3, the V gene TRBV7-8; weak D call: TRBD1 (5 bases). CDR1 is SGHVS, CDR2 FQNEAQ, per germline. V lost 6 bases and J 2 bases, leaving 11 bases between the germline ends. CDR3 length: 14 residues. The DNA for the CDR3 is TGTGCCAGCAGGGTCGGCAGGGCTGGAAACACCATATATTTT. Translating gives CASRVGRAGNTIYF.

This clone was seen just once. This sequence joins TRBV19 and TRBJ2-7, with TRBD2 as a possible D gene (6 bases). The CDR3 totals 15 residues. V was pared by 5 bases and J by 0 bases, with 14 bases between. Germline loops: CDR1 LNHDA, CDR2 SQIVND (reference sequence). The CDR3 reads CASSQGLVSSYEQYF. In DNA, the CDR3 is TGTGCCAGTAGTCAGGGACTTGTGAGCTCCTACGAGCAGTACTTC.

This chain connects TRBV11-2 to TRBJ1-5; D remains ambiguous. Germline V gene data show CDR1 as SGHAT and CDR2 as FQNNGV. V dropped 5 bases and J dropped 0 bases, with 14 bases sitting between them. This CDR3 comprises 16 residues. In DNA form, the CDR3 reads TGTGCCAGCAGCCAGAGCGGACTGATTAGCAATCAGCCCCAGCATTTT. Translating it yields CASSQSGLISNQPQHF.

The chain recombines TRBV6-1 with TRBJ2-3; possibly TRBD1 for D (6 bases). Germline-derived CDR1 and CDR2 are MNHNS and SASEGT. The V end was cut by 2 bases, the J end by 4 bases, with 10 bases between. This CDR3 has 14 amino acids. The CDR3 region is CASSESQGPDTQYF. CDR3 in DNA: TGTGCCAGCAGTGAATCCCAGGGGCCAGATACGCAGTATTTT.

The chain's CDR3 is CASSPPGDIGNTIYF. CDR3 nucleotide sequence: TGTGCCAGCAGTCCACCGGGCGACATAGGAAACACCATATATTTT. The J gene is TRBJ1-3, the V gene TRBV6-5; no clear D. V shed 5 bases and J shed 4 bases, with 15 bases lying between them. This CDR3 is built from 15 residues. From germline, CDR1 is MNHEY and CDR2 SVGAGI.

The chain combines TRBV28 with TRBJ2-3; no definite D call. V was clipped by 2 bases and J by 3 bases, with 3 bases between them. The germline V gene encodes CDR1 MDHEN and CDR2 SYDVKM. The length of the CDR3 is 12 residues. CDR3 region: CASSLATDTQYF. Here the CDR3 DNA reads TGTGCCAGCAGTTTAGCGACAGATACGCAGTATTTT.

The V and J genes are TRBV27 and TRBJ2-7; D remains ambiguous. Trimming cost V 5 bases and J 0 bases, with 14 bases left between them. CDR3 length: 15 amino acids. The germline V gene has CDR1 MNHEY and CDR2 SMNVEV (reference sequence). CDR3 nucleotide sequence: TGTGCCAGCAGTACCCGGACGGCCAGCTCCTACGAGCAGTACTTC. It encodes CASSTRTASSYEQYF.

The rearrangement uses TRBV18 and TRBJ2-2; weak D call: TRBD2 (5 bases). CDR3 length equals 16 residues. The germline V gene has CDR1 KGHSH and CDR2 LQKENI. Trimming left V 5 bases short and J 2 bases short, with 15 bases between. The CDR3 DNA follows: TGTGCCAGCTCAGGAAGTGGACTCGTTAACACCGGGGAGCTGTTTTTT. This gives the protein CASSGSGLVNTGELFF.

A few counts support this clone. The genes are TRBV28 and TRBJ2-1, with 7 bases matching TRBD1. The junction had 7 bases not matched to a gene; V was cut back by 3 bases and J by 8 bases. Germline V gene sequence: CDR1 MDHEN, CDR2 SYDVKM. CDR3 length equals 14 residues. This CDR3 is CASSLMTGSDEQFF. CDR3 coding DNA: TGTGCCAGCAGTTTGATGACAGGGTCGGATGAGCAGTTCTTC.

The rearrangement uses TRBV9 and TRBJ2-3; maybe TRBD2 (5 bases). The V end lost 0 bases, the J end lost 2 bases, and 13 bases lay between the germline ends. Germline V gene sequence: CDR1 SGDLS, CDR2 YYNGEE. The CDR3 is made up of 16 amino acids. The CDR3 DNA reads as TGTGCCAGCAGCGTAGCTCGGAGCGGTAACACAGATACGCAGTATTTT. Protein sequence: CASSVARSGNTDTQYF.

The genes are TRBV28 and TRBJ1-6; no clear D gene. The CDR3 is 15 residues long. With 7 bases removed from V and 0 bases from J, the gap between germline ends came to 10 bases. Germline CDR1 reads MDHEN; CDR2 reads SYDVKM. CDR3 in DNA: TGTGCCAGCATTGGGCAGAGCTCCTATAATTCACCCCTCCACTTT. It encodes CASIGQSSYNSPLHF.

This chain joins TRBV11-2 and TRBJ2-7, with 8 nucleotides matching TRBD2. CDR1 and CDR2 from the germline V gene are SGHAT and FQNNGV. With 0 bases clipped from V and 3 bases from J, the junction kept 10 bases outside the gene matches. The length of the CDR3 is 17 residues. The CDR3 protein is CASSLDRQRGTYYEQYF. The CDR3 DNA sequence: TGTGCCAGCAGCTTAGATCGCCAGCGGGGGACTTACTACGAGCAGTACTTC.